This TCR beta chain was recorded in a study of T cell repertoires in cytomegalovirus infection. V shed 5 bases and J shed 7 bases, with 18 bases lying between them. This CDR3 is 14 amino acids long. Germline V gene data show CDR1 as SGHTA and CDR2 as FQGNSA. The table lists this clonotype with many counts. What it binds is unknown. TCRdb reprocessed the reads with MiXCR, giving one entry per CDR3 protein. The table lists approximately 730,000 distinct CDR3 sequences, 30% to 40% of them singletons. This specimen was cultured PBMCs, taken from culture after CMV antigen stimulation. The TCR sequence derives from a human donor in good health (CMV status not recorded). Some clones in this sample may be carry-over from other donors' samples. V gene TRBV7-2 combines with J gene TRBJ2-7; a possible D gene is TRBD2 (6 bases). The CDR3 DNA reads as TGTGCCAGCAGCACCCGGGGGACTCCCCTGGAGCAGTACTTC. Translated, it gives CASSTRGTPLEQYF.